This T cell receptor (beta chain) was sequenced in a study of early T cells in non-severe SARS-CoV-2 infection (dated by TCRdb to the early 2020s). In terms of the full investigation: Because TCR sequencing was done on bulk RNA from unsorted whole blood, the alpha and beta chains could not be paired. Broader findings and caveats from the paper: VDJdb matching was skewed toward anti-spike CD8 responses and likely underestimated virus-specific expansions by missing private and CD4 specificities.

This clonotype appeared many times. Its antigen remains undetermined. Base qualities are missing; no much larger clone stands one base away. Set within a cohort of healthcare workers in London, UK, this nested case-control study involved weekly PCR testing of nasopharyngeal swabs along with blood sampling. Healthcare workers were enrolled in the week of the UK lockdown, from 23 to 31 March 2020, and were followed every week for up to roughly 16 weeks. V is trimmed back by 2 bases and J by 4 bases, and the junction contains 4 bases that no gene match accounts for. The CDR3 sequence holds 16 residues, the cysteine and phenylalanine included. The DNA shown is the 48-base CDR3, in frame from base 1. The library was built by means of 5' RACE. The listed sequencing device is NextSeq 500. To correct for sequencing error and PCR bias, the TCR library protocol tagged individual cDNA molecules with unique molecular identifiers. Both TCR alpha and beta chains were sequenced, and tight co-correlation was observed between alpha and beta sequence abundances in each sample. The study's own analysis went as follows. Decombinator V4 was used to annotate TCR sequences for V gene, J gene and CDR3. Expanded TCRs were defined as changing significantly between any two time points under a Poisson model with p below 0.0001. TCR abundances were normalised to the total number of TCRs sequenced per sample and were expressed as counts per million. MAIT TCRs were defined by TRAV1-2 paired with TRAJ12, TRAJ20 or TRAJ33, and iNKT TCRs by TRAV10 paired with TRAJ18. A search of VDJdb, accessed on 1 November 2021, was run for TCRs annotated to CMV, EBV and SARS-CoV-2, with TCRs annotated for multiple antigens excluded. TCRdb redid the processing of the public reads, applying fastp at Q25 and MiXCR, and retained in-frame beta chains. Each entry merges the rows of one CDR3 protein and shows their most common DNA and genes. TCRdb assigned the V and J calls; the authors' analysis was not used. This sample comprises roughly 66,000 distinct CDR3 sequences, roughly 9.1% of them detected only once. The ten top clones hold 3.2% of the sample.

The sequence derives from an adult who was a healthcare worker with PCR-confirmed SARS-CoV-2 infection or an uninfected control (not recorded which). The chain links TRBV12-3 or TRBV12-4 with TRBJ2-6; TRBD1 lines up with 8 middle nucleotides. Sequenced sample: whole blood. The nucleotides are TGTGCCAGCAGTTTAACAGGGGGTGGCGGGGCCAACGTCCTGACTTTC. Its coded protein is CASSLTGGGGANVLTF.